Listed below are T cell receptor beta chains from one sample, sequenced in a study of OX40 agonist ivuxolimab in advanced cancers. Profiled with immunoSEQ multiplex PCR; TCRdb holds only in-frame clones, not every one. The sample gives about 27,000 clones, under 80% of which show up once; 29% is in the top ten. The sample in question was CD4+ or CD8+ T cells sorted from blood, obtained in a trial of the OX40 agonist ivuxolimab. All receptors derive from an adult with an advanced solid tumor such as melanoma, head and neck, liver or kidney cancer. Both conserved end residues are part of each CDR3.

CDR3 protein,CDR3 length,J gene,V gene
CASSLPSGGASDTQYF,16,TRBJ2-3,TRBV7-9
CSVSDSGSDSEQFF,14,TRBJ2-1,TRBV29-1
CATSWGGETQYF,12,TRBJ2-5,TRBV28
CASSLAVKQGTKDYGYTF,18,TRBJ1-2,TRBV5-1
CASSLGISGILDEQYF,16,TRBJ2-7,TRBV7-8
CASSLKIPGQRVGDEQYF,18,TRBJ2-7,TRBV27
CASSGMGRDKVTYEQYF,17,TRBJ2-7,TRBV4-1
CASSPLGGTPVTEAFF,16,TRBJ1-1,TRBV9
CASSGPGSYPREKLFF,16,TRBJ1-4,TRBV25-1
CAWRTRTEYNSPLHF,15,TRBJ1-6,TRBV30
CASSRDRVSSGNTIYF,16,TRBJ1-3,TRBV7-9
CAISESEGLGYGYTF,15,TRBJ1-2,TRBV10-3
CASSGSKATGQGANFYEQYF,20,TRBJ2-7,TRBV2
CASSLEIHNEQFF,13,TRBJ2-1,TRBV11-2
CASSPTGLADTGELFF,16,TRBJ2-2,TRBV4-1
CASSEEAGSSYNEQFF,16,TRBJ2-1,TRBV2
CASSSMSGLGETQYF,15,TRBJ2-5,TRBV7-9
CASRSGASYNEQFF,14,TRBJ2-1,TRBV7-8
CSVEETGQGDEQFF,14,TRBJ2-1,TRBV29-1
CASSYPGYEQYF,12,TRBJ2-7,TRBV6-5
CASSAGQDYYGYTF,14,TRBJ1-2,TRBV9
CASSQVGVSGNEQFF,15,TRBJ2-1,TRBV4-2
CASSARGEKSYEQYF,15,TRBJ2-7,TRBV9
CASSQTGETEAFF,13,TRBJ1-1,TRBV7-9
CASSQTEGPDTQYF,14,TRBJ2-3,TRBV4-1
CASSLVTGSGNTIYF,15,TRBJ1-3,TRBV7-9
CASSPQGGTGELFF,14,TRBJ2-2,TRBV5-1
CASSNLRGAETQYF,14,TRBJ2-5,TRBV6-5
CASSDLARLTDPQGFEAFF,19,TRBJ1-1,TRBV6-1
CASRETSGYNEQFF,14,TRBJ2-1,TRBV4-2
CASRPPDPLFGNTIYF,16,TRBJ1-3,TRBV23-1
CASSVAGDTGELFF,14,TRBJ2-2,TRBV9
CASSFGGNYNEQFF,14,TRBJ2-1,TRBV5-1
CASRAQKFSTDTQYF,15,TRBJ2-3,TRBV2
CASSWEGANYGYTF,14,TRBJ1-2,TRBV9
CASSLSAGGSYEQYF,15,TRBJ2-7,TRBV11-2
CASSPLGPSSYNEQFF,16,TRBJ2-1,TRBV9
CAIPKREWFCEQYF,14,TRBJ2-7,TRBV6-9
CASSIGGAYEQYF,13,TRBJ2-7,TRBV5-1
CASSERGLAEDTGELFF,17,TRBJ2-2,TRBV2
CASSQLLSDATNEKLFF,17,TRBJ1-4,TRBV23-1
CASSWSGNTEAFF,13,TRBJ1-1,TRBV5-4
CASSLAGGGYNEQFF,15,TRBJ2-1,TRBV27